Included here is one TCR beta chain sequence, with context. The antigen is not known. This sample is drawn from a study of CD8 T cells in Susac syndrome. Overall study findings and caveats: The study admitted that it had a relatively small number of individuals in its TCR sequencing and HLA analysis.

RNA was extracted with the RNeasy kit, and a quantity of roughly 0.45 to 1 ug was reverse transcribed using random hexamers. Multiplex immunoSEQ PCR targeted 54 Vbeta and 13 Jbeta TCR beta segments. TCRdb ran MiXCR on the immunoSEQ multiplex PCR reads and lists one entry per CDR3 protein. Among almost 450,000 distinct CDR3 sequences listed, 85% to 90% were seen once. Sequencing of TCR beta was performed on blood CD8+ T cells and on blood CD4+ T cells. Negative isolation yielded CD4+ and CD8+ T cells, and FACS enriched TEMRA cells. This clonotype was sampled from a human donor with multiple sclerosis. The material sequenced was CD8+ T cells from PBMCs.

The CDR3 is CASSSSMFPYNEQFF. CDR3 bases: TGTGCCAGCAGTTCAAGTATGTTCCCCTACAATGAGCAGTTCTTC. V gene TRBV27 combines with J gene TRBJ2-1; no clear D gene. The CDR3 contains 15 residues. Trimming removed 4 bases from V and 2 bases from J, with 12 bases in between. Germline-derived CDR1 and CDR2 are MNHEY and SMNVEV (reference sequence).